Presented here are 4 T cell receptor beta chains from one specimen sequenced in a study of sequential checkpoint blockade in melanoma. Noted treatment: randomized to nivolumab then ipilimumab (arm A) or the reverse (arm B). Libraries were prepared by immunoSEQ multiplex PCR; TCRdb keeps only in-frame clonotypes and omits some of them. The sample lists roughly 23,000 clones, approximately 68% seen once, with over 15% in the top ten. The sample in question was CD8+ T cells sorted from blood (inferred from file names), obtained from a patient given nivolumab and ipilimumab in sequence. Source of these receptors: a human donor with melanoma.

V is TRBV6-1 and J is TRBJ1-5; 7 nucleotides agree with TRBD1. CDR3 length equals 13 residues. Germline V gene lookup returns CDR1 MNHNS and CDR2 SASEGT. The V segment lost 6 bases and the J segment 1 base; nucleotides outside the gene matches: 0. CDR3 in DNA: TGTGCCAGCAGACAGGGGAGCAATCAGCCCCAGCATTTT. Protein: CASRQGSNQPQHF.

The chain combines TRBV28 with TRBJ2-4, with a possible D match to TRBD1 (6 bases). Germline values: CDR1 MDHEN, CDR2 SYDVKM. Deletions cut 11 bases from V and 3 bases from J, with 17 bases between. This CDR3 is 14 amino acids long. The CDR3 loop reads CALGARGGKNIQYF. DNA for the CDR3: TGTGCCCTTGGGGCCAGAGGGGGCAAAAACATTCAGTACTTC.

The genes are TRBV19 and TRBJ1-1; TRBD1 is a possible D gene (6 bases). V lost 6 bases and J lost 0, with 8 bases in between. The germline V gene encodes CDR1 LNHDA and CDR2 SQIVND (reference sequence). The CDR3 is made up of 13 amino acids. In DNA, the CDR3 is TGTGCCAGTAGCCAGGGGCTGAACACTGAAGCTTTCTTT. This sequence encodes CASSQGLNTEAFF.

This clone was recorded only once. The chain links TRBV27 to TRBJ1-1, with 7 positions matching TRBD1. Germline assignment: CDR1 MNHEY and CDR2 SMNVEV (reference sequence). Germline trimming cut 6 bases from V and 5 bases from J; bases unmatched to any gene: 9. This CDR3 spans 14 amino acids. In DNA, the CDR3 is TGTGCCAGCAGGTCCCAGACAGGGCTGACTGAAGCTTTCTTT. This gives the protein CASRSQTGLTEAFF.